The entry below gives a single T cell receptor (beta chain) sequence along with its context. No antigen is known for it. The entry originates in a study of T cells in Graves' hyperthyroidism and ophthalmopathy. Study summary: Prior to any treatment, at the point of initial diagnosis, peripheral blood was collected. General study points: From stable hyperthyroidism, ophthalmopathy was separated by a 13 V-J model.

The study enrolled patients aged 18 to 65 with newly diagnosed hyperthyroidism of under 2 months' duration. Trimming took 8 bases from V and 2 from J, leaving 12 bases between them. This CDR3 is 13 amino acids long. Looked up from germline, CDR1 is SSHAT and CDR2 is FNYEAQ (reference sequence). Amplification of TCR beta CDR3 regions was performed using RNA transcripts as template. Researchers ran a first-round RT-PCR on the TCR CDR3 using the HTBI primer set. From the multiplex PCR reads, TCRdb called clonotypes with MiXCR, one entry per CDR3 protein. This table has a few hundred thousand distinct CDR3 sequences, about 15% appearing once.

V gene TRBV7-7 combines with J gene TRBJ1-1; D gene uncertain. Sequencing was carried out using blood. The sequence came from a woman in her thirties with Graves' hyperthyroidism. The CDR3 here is CASARAENTEAFF. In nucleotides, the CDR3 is TGTGCCAGCGCTAGGGCGGAAAACACTGAAGCTTTCTTT.